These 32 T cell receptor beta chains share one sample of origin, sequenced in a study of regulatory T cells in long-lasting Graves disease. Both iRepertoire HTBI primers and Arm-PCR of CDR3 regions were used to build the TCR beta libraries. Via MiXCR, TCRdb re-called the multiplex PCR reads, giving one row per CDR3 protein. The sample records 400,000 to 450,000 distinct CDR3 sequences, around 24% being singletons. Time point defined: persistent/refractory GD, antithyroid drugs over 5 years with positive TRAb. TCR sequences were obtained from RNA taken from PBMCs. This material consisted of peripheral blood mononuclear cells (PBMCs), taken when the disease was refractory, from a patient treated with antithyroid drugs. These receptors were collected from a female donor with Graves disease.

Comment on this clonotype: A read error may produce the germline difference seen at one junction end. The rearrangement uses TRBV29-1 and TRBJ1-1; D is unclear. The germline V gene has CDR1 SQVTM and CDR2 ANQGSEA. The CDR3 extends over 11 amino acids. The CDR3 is CSVEGNNEAFF. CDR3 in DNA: TGCAGCGTTGAGGGGAACAATGAAGCTTTCTTT.

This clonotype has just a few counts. CDR3 DNA: TGTGCCAGCAGCGTAACCCAGGGCCCTGGAAACACCATATATTTT. The encoded protein is CASSVTQGPGNTIYF. The J gene is TRBJ1-3, the V gene TRBV9; possible D gene TRBD1, 5 bases. Trimming stripped 1 base from V and 2 bases from J, with 10 bases between. CDR1 is SGDLS, CDR2 YYNGEE, per germline. CDR3 size: 15 residues.

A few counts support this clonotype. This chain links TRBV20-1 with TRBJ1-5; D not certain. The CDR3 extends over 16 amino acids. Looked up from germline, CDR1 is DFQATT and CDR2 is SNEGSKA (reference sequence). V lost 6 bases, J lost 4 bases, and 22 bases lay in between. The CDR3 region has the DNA TGCAGTGCCAGCGCCGAGGCCACATTTCCTAATCAGCCCCAGCATTTT. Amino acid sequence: CSASAEATFPNQPQHF.

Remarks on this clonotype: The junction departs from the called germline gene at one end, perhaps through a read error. The CDR3 protein is CASSLGPQNTGELFF. The CDR3 coding sequence is TGCGCCAGCAGTTTGGGACCACAAAACACCGGGGAGCTGTTTTTT. The V and J genes are TRBV5-1 and TRBJ2-2; D is tentatively TRBD1 or TRBD2 (5 bases each). The CDR3 is 15 amino acids. CDR1 SGHRS and CDR2 YFSETQ come from the germline V gene.

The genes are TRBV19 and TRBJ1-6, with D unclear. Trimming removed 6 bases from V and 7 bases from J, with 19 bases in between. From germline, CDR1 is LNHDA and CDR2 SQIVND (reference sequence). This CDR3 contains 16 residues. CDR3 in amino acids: CASSPGPGLSNSPLHF. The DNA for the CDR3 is TGTGCCAGTAGCCCCGGTCCTGGACTTTCGAATTCACCCCTCCACTTT.

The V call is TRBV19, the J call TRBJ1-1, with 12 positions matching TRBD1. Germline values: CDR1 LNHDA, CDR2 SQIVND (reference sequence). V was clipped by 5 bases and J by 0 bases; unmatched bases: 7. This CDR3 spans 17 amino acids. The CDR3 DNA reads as TGTGCCAGTAGTCCCCGAGGGACAGGGGGCATGAACACTGAAGCTTTCTTT. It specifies CASSPRGTGGMNTEAFF.

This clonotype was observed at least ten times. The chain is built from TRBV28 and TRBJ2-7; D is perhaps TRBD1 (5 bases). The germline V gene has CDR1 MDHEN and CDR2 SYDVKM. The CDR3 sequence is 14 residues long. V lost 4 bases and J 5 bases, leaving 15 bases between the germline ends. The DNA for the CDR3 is TGTGCCAGCAGTTCAAGACAGTTTGACAACGAGCAGTACTTC. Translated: CASSSRQFDNEQYF.

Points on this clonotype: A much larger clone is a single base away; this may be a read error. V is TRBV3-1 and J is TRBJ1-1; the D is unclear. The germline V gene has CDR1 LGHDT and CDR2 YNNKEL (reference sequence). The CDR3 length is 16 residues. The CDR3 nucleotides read TGTGCCGGCAGCCAAGATGCCAGGACGATGAACACTGAAGCTTTCTTT. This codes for CAGSQDARTMNTEAFF.

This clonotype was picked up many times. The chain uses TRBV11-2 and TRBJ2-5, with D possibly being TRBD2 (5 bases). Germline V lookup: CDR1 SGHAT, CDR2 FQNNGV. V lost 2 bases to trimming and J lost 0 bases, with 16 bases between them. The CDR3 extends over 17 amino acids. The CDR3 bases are TGTGCCAGCAGCTTAAGCGGTAGCCTTCCGTACCAAGAGACCCAGTACTTC. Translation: CASSLSGSLPYQETQYF. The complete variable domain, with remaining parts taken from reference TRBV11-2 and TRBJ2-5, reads EAGVAQSPRYKIIEKRQSVAFWCNPISGHATLYWYQQILGQGPKLLIQFQNNGVVDDSQLPKDRFSAERLKGVDSTLKIQPAKLEDSAVYLCASSLSGSLPYQETQYFGPGTRLLVL.

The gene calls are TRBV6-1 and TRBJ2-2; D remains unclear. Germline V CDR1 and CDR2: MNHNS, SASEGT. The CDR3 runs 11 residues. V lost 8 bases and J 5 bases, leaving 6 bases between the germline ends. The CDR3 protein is CASLGTGELFF. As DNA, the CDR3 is TGTGCCAGCCTGGGGACCGGGGAGCTGTTTTTT.

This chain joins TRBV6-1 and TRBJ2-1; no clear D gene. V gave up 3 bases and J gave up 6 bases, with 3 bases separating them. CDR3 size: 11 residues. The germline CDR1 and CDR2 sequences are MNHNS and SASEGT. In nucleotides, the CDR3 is TGTGCCAGCAGTGATGGCAATGAGCAGTTCTTC. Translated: CASSDGNEQFF.

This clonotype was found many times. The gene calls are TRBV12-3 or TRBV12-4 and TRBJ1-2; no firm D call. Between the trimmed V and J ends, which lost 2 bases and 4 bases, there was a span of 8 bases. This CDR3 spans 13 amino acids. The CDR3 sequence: CASSLRRLYGYTF. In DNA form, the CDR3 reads TGTGCCAGCAGTTTACGCAGGCTCTATGGCTACACCTTC.

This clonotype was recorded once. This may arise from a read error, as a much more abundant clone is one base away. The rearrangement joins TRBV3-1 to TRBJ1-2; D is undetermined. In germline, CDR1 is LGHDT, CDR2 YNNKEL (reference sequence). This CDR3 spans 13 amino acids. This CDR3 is CASSHSRNYGYAF. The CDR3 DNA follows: TGTGCCAGCAGCCATTCCAGGAACTATGGCTACGCCTTC. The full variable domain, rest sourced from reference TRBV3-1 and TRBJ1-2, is DTAVSQTPKYLVTQMGNDKSIKCEQNLGHDTMYWYKQDSKKFLKIMFSYNNKELIINETVPNRFSPKSPDKAHLNLHINSLELGDSAVYFCASSHSRNYGYAFGSGTRLTVV.

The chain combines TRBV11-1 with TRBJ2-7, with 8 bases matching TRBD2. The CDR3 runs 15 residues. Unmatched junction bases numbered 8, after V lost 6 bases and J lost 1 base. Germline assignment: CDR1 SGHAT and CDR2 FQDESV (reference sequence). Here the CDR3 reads CASSQTSVTSYEQYF. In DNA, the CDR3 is TGTGCCAGCAGTCAGACTAGCGTAACTTCCTACGAGCAGTACTTC.

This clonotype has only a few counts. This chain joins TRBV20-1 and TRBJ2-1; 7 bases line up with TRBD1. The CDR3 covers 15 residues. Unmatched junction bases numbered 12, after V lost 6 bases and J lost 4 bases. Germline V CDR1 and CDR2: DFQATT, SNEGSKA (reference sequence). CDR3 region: CSALGQGVWYNEQFF. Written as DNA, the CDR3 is TGCAGTGCCCTAGGCCAGGGGGTTTGGTACAATGAGCAGTTCTTC.

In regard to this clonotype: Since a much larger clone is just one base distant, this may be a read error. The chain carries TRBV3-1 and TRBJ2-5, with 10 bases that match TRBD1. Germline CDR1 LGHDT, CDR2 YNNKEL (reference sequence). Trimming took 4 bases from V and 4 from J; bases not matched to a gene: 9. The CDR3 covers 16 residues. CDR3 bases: TGTGCCAGCAGCCTGCTATCGGGACAGGGGAGAGAGACCCAGTACTTC. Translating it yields CASSLLSGQGRETQYF.

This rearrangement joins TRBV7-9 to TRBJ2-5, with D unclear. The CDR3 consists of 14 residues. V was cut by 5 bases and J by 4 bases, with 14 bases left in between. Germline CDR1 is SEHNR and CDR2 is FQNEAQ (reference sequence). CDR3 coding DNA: TGTGCCAGCAGCCCTACCCCGGAGCGAGAGACCCAGTACTTC. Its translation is CASSPTPERETQYF.

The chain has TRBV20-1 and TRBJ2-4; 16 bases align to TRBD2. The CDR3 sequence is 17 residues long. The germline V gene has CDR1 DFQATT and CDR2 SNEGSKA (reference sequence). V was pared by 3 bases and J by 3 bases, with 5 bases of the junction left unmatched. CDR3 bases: TGCAGTGCTAGGGGACTAGCGGGAGGGGGGGGCAAAAACATTCAGTACTTC. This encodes CSARGLAGGGGKNIQYF.

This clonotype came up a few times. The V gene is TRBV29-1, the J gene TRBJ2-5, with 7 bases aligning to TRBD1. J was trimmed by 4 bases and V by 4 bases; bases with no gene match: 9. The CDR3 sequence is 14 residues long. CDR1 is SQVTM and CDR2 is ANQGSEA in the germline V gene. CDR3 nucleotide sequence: TGCAGCGTTGTTGTGGGGGCAGGGGGAGAGACCCAGTACTTC. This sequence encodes CSVVVGAGGETQYF.

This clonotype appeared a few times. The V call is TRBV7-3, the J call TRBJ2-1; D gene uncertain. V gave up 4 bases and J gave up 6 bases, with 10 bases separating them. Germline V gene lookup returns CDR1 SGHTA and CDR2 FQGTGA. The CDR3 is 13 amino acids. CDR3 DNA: TGTGCCAGCAGCTCTGGACCAGCCAATGAGCAGTTCTTC. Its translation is CASSSGPANEQFF.

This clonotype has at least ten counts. CDR3 bases: TGTGCCAGCAGTCAACAGGGAATGAACAATCAGCCCCAGCATTTT. Encoded protein: CASSQQGMNNQPQHF. V gene TRBV28 combines with J gene TRBJ1-5, with D possibly TRBD1 on 6 matching bases. The V and J ends lost 5 bases and 3 bases respectively, with 14 bases between them. The CDR3 consists of 15 residues. Germline CDR1 and CDR2: MDHEN and SYDVKM.

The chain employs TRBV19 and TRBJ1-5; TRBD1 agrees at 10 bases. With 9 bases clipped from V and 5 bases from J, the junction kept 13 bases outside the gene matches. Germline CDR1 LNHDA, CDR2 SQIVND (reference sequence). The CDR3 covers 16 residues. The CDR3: CASRKRDRGADQPQHF. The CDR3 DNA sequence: TGTGCCAGCAGAAAAAGGGACAGGGGCGCAGATCAGCCCCAGCATTTT.

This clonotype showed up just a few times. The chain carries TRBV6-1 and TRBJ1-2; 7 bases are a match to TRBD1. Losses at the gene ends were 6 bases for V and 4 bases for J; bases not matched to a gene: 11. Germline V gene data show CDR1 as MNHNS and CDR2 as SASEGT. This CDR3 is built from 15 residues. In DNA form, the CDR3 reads TGTGCCAGCAGCCCTGGTGCAGGGGGGCTCTATGGCTACACCTTC. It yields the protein CASSPGAGGLYGYTF.

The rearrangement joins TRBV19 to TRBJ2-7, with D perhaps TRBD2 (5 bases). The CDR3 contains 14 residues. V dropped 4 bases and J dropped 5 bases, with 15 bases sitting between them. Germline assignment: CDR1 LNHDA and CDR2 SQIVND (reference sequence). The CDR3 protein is CASSTDGLPHEQYF. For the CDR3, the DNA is TGTGCCAGTAGTACAGACGGACTCCCCCACGAGCAGTACTTC. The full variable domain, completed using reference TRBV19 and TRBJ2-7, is DGGITQSPKYLFRKEGQNVTLSCEQNLNHDAMYWYRQDPGQGLRLIYYSQIVNDFQKGDIAEGYSVSREKKESFPLTVTSAQKNPTAFYLCASSTDGLPHEQYFGPGTRLTVT.

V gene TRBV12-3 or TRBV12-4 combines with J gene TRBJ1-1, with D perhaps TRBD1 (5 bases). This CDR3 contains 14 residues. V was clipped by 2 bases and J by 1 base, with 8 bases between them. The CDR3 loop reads CASSLIGQNTEAFF. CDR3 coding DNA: TGTGCCAGCAGTTTAATTGGACAGAACACTGAAGCTTTCTTT.

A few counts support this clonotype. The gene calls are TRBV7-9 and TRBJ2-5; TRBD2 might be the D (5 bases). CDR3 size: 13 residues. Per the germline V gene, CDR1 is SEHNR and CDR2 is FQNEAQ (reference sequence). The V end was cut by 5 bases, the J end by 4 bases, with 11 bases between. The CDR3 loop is CASSHWRPETQYF. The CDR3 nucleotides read TGTGCCAGCAGCCACTGGAGGCCAGAGACCCAGTACTTC.

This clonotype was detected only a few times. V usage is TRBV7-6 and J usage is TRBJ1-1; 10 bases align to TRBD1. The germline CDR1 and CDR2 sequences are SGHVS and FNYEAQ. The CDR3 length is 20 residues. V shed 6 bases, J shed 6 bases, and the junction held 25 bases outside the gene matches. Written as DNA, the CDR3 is TGTGCCAGCAGTCCAACCAGTCACGGACAGGGGGAACCCCCTGGGCCTGAAGCTTTCTTT. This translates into CASSPTSHGQGEPPGPEAFF. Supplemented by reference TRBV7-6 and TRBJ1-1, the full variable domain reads GAGVSQSPRYKVTKRGQDVALRCDPISGHVSLYWYRQALGQGPEFLTYFNYEAQQDKSGLPNDRFSAERPEGSISTLTIQRTEQRDSAMYRCASSPTSHGQGEPPGPEAFFGQGTRLTVV.

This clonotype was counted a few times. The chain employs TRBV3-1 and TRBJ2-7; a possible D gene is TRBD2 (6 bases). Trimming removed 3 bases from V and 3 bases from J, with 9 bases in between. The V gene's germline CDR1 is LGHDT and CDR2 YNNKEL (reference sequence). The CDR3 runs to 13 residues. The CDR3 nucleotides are TGTGCCAGCAGCCAGGGGACTGGCTACGAGCAGTACTTC. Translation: CASSQGTGYEQYF.

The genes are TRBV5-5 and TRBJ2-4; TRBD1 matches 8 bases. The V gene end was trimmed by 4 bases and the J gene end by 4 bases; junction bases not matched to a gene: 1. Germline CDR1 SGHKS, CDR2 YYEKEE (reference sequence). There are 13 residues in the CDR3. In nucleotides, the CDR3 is TGTGCCAGCAGCCGGGACAGGAAAAACATTCAGTACTTC. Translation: CASSRDRKNIQYF.

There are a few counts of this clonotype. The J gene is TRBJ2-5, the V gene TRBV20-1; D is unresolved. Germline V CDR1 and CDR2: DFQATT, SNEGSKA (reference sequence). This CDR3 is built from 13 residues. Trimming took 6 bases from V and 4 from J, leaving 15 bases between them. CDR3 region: CSADGPLGETQYF. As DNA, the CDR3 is TGCAGTGCCGATGGTCCCCTGGGAGAGACCCAGTACTTC.

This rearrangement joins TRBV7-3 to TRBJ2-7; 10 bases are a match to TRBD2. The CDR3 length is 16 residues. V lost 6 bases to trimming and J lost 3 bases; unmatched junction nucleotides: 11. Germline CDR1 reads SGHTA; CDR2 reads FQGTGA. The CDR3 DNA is TGTGCCAGCAGTGAGTCCTCGGGACTAGCGTACTACGAGCAGTACTTC. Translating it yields CASSESSGLAYYEQYF.

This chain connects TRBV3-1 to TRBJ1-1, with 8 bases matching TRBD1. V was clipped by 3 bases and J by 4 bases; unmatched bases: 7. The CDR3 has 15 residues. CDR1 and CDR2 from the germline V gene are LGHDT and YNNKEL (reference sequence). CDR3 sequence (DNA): TGTGCCAGCAGCCACTTGAGACAGGGGAGCACTGAAGCTTTCTTT. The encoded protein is CASSHLRQGSTEAFF.